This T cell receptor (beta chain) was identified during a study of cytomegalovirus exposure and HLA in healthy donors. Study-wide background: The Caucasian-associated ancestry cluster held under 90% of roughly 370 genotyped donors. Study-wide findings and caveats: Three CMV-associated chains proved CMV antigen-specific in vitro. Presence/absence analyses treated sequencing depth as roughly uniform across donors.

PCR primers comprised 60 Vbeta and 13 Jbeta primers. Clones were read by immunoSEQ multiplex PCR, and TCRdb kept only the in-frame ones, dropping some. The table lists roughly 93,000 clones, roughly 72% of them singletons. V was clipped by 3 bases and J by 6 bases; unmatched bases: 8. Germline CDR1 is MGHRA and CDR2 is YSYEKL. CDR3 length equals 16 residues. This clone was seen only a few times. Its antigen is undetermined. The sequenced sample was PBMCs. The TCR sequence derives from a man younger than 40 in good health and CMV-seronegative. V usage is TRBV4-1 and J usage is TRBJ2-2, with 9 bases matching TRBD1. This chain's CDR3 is CASSQSPGQGAGELFF. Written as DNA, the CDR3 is TGCGCCAGCAGCCAGAGTCCGGGACAGGGAGCCGGGGAGCTGTTTTTT.